One and the same sample provided the 14 T cell receptor beta chains below, sequenced in a study of T cells in Graves' hyperthyroidism and ophthalmopathy. The investigators amplified TCR beta CDR3 regions from RNA transcripts. The primer set for the first-round RT-PCR of the TCR CDR3 was HTBI. TCRdb re-called the multiplex PCR reads with MiXCR, one entry per CDR3 protein. Among roughly 710,000 distinct CDR3 sequences listed, approximately 40% were seen once. Sequencing used blood. Receptor source: a woman aged 35 to 49 with Graves' hyperthyroidism.

Comment on this clonotype: The missing conserved phenylalanine or tryptophan at the end of this CDR3 makes a read error likely. The genes are TRBV28 and TRBJ1-1; no definite D call. The CDR3 sequence is 14 residues long. From germline, CDR1 is MDHEN and CDR2 SYDVKM. The CDR3 DNA sequence: TGTGCGATTAAGGCCACAATCTCGAACACTGAAGCTTTCTCT. This translates into CAIKATISNTEAFS.

This clonotype was found a few times. The chain has TRBV20-1 and TRBJ1-3; D unresolved. The CDR3 loop spans 14 amino acids. CDR1 and CDR2 (germline): DFQATT, SNEGSKA (reference sequence). V lost 5 bases and J lost 0, with 11 bases in between. The CDR3 spells CSAPEVFSGNTIYF. CDR3 DNA sequence: TGCAGTGCTCCCGAGGTTTTCTCTGGAAACACCATATATTTT.

The V and J genes are TRBV28 and TRBJ2-5, with 7 bases fitting TRBD1. V lost 6 bases to trimming and J lost 5 bases; unmatched junction nucleotides: 15. Germline loops: CDR1 MDHEN, CDR2 SYDVKM. This CDR3 region has 16 residues. CDR3 sequence: CASSPSETGSVETQYF. CDR3 nucleotides: TGTGCCAGCAGCCCATCGGAGACAGGGTCGGTGGAGACCCAGTACTTC. Filled out from reference TRBV28 and TRBJ2-5, the complete variable domain reads DVKVTQSSRYLVKRTGEKVFLECVQDMDHENMFWYRQDPGLGLRLIYFSYDVKMKEKGDIPEGYSVSREKKERFSLILESASTNQTSMYLCASSPSETGSVETQYFGPGTRLLVL.

The V gene is TRBV11-2, the J gene TRBJ1-2, with unresolved D. Germline V gene lookup returns CDR1 SGHAT and CDR2 FQNNGV. This CDR3 region has 15 residues. V lost 1 base to trimming and J lost 4 bases, with 13 bases between them. The CDR3 DNA reads as TGTGCCAGCAGCTTAGTATTTAGCCAGTCCTATGGCTACACCTTC. Protein sequence: CASSLVFSQSYGYTF. The variable domain in full, with the rest retrieved from reference TRBV11-2 and TRBJ1-2, is EAGVAQSPRYKIIEKRQSVAFWCNPISGHATLYWYQQILGQGPKLLIQFQNNGVVDDSQLPKDRFSAERLKGVDSTLKIQPAKLEDSAVYLCASSLVFSQSYGYTFGSGTRLTVV.

This clonotype has ten or more counts. J is TRBJ2-5 and V is TRBV20-1, with TRBD1 matching over 7 bases. V trimming: 4 bases; J trimming: 1 base; junction bases outside the gene matches: 12. Germline V gene data show CDR1 as DFQATT and CDR2 as SNEGSKA (reference sequence). The CDR3 sequence is 16 residues long. CDR3 DNA: TGCAGTGCTACGCATGGGACAGTTAGTCTCCAAGAGACCCAGTACTTC. This translates into CSATHGTVSLQETQYF.

The rearrangement links TRBV15 to TRBJ1-2, with 7 bases aligning to TRBD1. The V and J ends lost 4 bases and 8 bases, in that order; junction bases with no gene match: 4. Germline CDR1 reads LNHNV; CDR2 reads YYDKDF (reference sequence). The CDR3 covers 12 residues. The CDR3 reads CATSIRGGGYTF. Here the CDR3 DNA reads TGTGCCACCAGCATCAGGGGGGGAGGCTACACCTTC.

This clonotype was counted a few times. The chain is built from TRBV19 and TRBJ1-3, with D tentatively TRBD1 (5 bases). This CDR3 has 16 amino acids. CDR1 is LNHDA, CDR2 SQIVND, per germline (reference sequence). V lost 3 bases to trimming and J lost 4 bases, with 16 bases between them. As DNA, the CDR3 is TGTGCCAGTAGTATTGGGGGGGTCTATACCGGAAACACCATATATTTT. Protein product: CASSIGGVYTGNTIYF.

The chain combines TRBV6-1 with TRBJ1-4, with 10 bases that match TRBD1. Trimming removed 5 bases from V and 4 bases from J; junction bases left unmatched: 4. There are 15 residues in the CDR3. Germline CDR1 and CDR2: MNHNS and SASEGT. CDR3 in DNA: TGTGCCAGCAGTCCTTGGACAGGGGGTAATGAAAAACTGTTTTTT. Translated: CASSPWTGGNEKLFF.

A word on this clonotype: One junction end disagrees with the germline gene, perhaps due to a read error. The chain combines TRBV7-6 with TRBJ1-2, with 8 bases lining up with TRBD1. This CDR3 has 14 residues. Germline CDR1 and CDR2: SGHVS and FNYEAQ. The chain's CDR3 is CTSSLGQGNYGYTF. The CDR3 DNA sequence: TGTACCAGCAGCTTAGGACAGGGCAACTATGGCTACACCTTC.

The CDR3 coding sequence is TGTGCCAGCAGCTTAGTTGGACAGCCTGGCTACACCTTC. This encodes CASSLVGQPGYTF. This chain connects TRBV7-8 to TRBJ1-2, with TRBD1 as a possible D gene (6 bases). Trimming removed 1 base from V and 7 bases from J, with 10 bases in between. CDR1 SGHVS and CDR2 FQNEAQ come from the germline V gene. The length of the CDR3 is 13 residues.

The chain recombines TRBV10-3 with TRBJ2-7; 12 nucleotides match TRBD2. There are 13 residues in the CDR3. V shed 5 bases, J shed 5 bases, and the junction held 1 base outside the gene matches. The germline V gene has CDR1 ENHRY and CDR2 SYGVKD. CDR3 region: CAISLAGGDEQYF. DNA of the CDR3: TGTGCCATCAGTCTAGCGGGAGGGGACGAGCAGTACTTC.

This clonotype was seen only a few times. CDR3 region: CSARDYQGALYEQYF. The CDR3 nucleotides read TGCAGTGCTAGAGATTATCAGGGGGCCCTATACGAGCAGTACTTC. This chain joins TRBV20-1 and TRBJ2-7, with TRBD1 matching over 8 bases. There are 15 residues in the CDR3. The germline CDR1 and CDR2 sequences are DFQATT and SNEGSKA (reference sequence). Losses at the gene ends were 0 bases for V and 4 bases for J; bases not matched to a gene: 8.

The sample holds many counts of this clonotype. The chain links TRBV11-3 to TRBJ2-7; D uncertain. The CDR3 length is 12 residues. The germline CDR1 and CDR2 sequences are SGHNT and YENEEA. Trimming took off 5 bases at V and 5 bases at J, with 10 bases between the two ends. The CDR3 loop is CASSRTPNEQYF. CDR3 nucleotide sequence: TGTGCCAGCAGCCGAACGCCGAACGAGCAGTACTTC.

The sample holds many counts of this clonotype. The gene calls are TRBV19 and TRBJ2-6; D is ambiguous. V was pared by 7 bases and J by 1 base, with 11 bases between. The CDR3 has 15 amino acids. Per germline, CDR1 LNHDA and CDR2 SQIVND (reference sequence). CDR3 protein: CASTPDYSGANVLTF. CDR3 DNA: TGTGCCAGTACCCCCGATTATTCTGGGGCCAACGTCCTGACTTTC.